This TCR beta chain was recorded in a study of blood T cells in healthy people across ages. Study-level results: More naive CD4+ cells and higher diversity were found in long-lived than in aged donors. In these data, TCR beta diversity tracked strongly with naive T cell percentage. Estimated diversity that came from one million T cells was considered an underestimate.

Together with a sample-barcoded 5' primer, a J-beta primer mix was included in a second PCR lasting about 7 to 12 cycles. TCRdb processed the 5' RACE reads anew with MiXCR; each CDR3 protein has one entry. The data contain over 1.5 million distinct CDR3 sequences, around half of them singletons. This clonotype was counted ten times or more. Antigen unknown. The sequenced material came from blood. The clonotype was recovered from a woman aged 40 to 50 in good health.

DNA of the CDR3: TGTGCCAGCAGCGTACAGGGGGCAGATACGCAGTATTTT. It codes for CASSVQGADTQYF. V and J are TRBV7-2 and TRBJ2-3; 8 positions match TRBD1. The CDR3 is 13 amino acids. V trimming: 5 bases; J trimming: 4 bases; junction bases outside the gene matches: 2. Germline CDR1 reads SGHTA; CDR2 reads FQGNSA. Together with reference TRBV7-2 and TRBJ2-3, the CDR3 gives the full variable domain: GAGVSQSPSNKVTEKGKDVELRCDPISGHTALYWYRQSLGQGLEFLIYFQGNSAPDKSGLPSDRFSAERTGGSVSTLTIQRTQQEDSAVYLCASSVQGADTQYFGPGTRLTVL.